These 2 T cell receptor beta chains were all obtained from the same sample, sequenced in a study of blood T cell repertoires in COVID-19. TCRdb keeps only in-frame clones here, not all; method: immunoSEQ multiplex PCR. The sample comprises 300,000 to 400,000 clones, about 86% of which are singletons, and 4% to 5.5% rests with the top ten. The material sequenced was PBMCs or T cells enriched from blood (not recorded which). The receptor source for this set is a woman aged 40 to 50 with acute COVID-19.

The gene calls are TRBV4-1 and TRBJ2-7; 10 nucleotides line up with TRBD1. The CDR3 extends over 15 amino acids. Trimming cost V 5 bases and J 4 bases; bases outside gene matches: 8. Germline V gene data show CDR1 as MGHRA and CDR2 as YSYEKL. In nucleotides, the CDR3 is TGCGCCAGCAGCACGCGCCCGGGACAGGGGTACGAGCAGTACTTC. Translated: CASSTRPGQGYEQYF.

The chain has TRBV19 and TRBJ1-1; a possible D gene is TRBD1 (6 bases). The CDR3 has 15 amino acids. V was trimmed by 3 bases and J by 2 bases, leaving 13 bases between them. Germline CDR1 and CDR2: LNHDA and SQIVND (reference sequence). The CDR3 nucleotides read TGTGCCAGTAGTATCGCAGGGACACCCAACACTGAAGCTTTCTTT. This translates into CASSIAGTPNTEAFF.